This T cell receptor beta chain emerged from a study of blood T cell repertoires in COVID-19. Study at large: Samples taken during acute and convalescent COVID-19 were collected in the United States, Italy and Spain. The cDNA or gDNA used as material had been derived from T cells, B-cell-depleted T cells, or PBMCs.

Authors' analysis steps: Estimates of nucleated cell counts were drawn from the amplification of reference gene primers. Some clones are missing from TCRdb's copy, which holds only in-frame ones; the method was immunoSEQ multiplex PCR. The D gene and trimming were derived from the DNA, and the V and J assignments and clone size from that table. The profile shows about 140,000 clones, 80% to 90% of them singletons. CDR3 length equals 13 residues. CDR1 and CDR2 from the germline V gene are WSHSY and SAAADI. Between the trimmed V and J ends, which lost 8 bases and 3 bases, there was a span of 12 bases. The sequence was collected from a woman aged 45-60 years with acute or convalescent COVID-19. V usage is TRBV10-2 and J usage is TRBJ2-3, with D perhaps matching TRBD1 (6 bases). Sequencing used peripheral blood. For the CDR3, the DNA is TGCGCCAGCGAGGGGGAAACGACAGATACGCAGTATTTT. This gives the protein CASEGETTDTQYF.